A single sample is the source of the 15 T cell receptor beta chains below, sequenced in a study of metastatic and nonmetastatic thyroid tumors. Before thyroid surgery, none of the patients had received any treatment. TCRdb used MiXCR to call clones anew from the PCR reads. Of 30,000 or so clones in the sample, approximately 15% were seen once. Sequencing was done on a sample of blood. Receptor source: a female donor with papillary thyroid cancer or a benign thyroid nodule (not recorded which). Some clones in this sample may be carry-over from other donors' samples.

The sample holds many counts of this clone. The rearrangement joins TRBV19 to TRBJ1-2; tentative D call: TRBD1 (5 bases). V lost 7 bases and J lost 0, with 12 bases in between. The CDR3 sequence is 14 residues long. From germline, CDR1 is LNHDA and CDR2 SQIVND (reference sequence). In DNA, the CDR3 is TGTGCCAGTAAGCGACAGACTACTAACTATGGCTACACCTTC. Its translation: CASKRQTTNYGYTF.

This clone is medium-sized by share. This chain links TRBV20-1 with TRBJ2-7; TRBD2 aligns across 7 bases. CDR1 is DFQATT and CDR2 is SNEGSKA in the germline V gene (reference sequence). The CDR3 loop spans 14 amino acids. Trimming cost V 5 bases and J 0 bases; bases outside gene matches: 7. CDR3 DNA sequence: TGCAGTGCTCCACTAGCGCATAGCTCCTACGAGCAGTACTTC. It encodes CSAPLAHSSYEQYF.

This clone was detected only a few times. The rearrangement joins TRBV6-2 or TRBV6-3 to TRBJ2-3; the match to TRBD2 covers 9 bases. The CDR3 loop spans 19 amino acids. From germline, CDR1 is MNHEY and CDR2 SVGEGT. Trimming removed 3 bases from V and 3 bases from J; junction bases left unmatched: 16. The CDR3 protein is CASSYEGRLAEQWTDTQYF. As DNA, the CDR3 is TGTGCCAGCAGTTATGAGGGTAGACTAGCGGAACAGTGGACAGATACGCAGTATTTT.

The J gene is TRBJ2-5, the V gene TRBV20-1, with 8 bases fitting TRBD2. Germline-derived CDR1 and CDR2 are DFQATT and SNEGSKA (reference sequence). The CDR3 spans 14 residues. Trimming took 3 bases from V and 4 from J; bases not matched to a gene: 7. CDR3 bases: TGCAGTGCTAGGACTAGCGATTTGAGAGAGACCCAGTACTTC. This gives the protein CSARTSDLRETQYF.

This clone was picked up many times. The genes are TRBV5-1 and TRBJ2-7, with D possibly being TRBD1 (6 bases). In germline, CDR1 is SGHRS, CDR2 YFSETQ. The V end lost 0 bases, the J end lost 6 bases, and 10 bases lay between the germline ends. The CDR3 covers 13 residues. CDR3 amino acids: CASSLAGVGEQYF. As DNA, the CDR3 is TGCGCCAGCAGCTTGGCAGGGGTCGGCGAGCAGTACTTC.

To note about this clone: One end of the junction does not line up with germline, which may come from a read error. The V gene is TRBV27, the J gene TRBJ2-7; D remains ambiguous. Germline CDR1 is MNHEY and CDR2 is SMNVEV (reference sequence). This CDR3 has 13 amino acids. This CDR3 reads CAISSVDSYEQYF. In DNA, the CDR3 is TGTGCCATCAGTTCGGTAGATTCCTACGAGCAGTACTTC.

This clone has a count of ten or more. This chain joins TRBV7-8 and TRBJ1-1, with D possibly matching TRBD1 (5 bases). The CDR3 is 13 amino acids. Deletions cut 3 bases from V and 2 bases from J, with 7 bases between. Germline CDR1 and CDR2: SGHVS and FQNEAQ. CDR3 amino acids: CASSLTANTEAFF. As DNA, the CDR3 is TGTGCCAGCAGCTTGACAGCCAACACTGAAGCTTTCTTT. The full variable domain, completed using reference TRBV7-8 and TRBJ1-1, is GAGVSQSPRYKVAKRGQDVALRCDPISGHVSLFWYQQALGQGPEFLTYFQNEAQLDKSGLPSDRFFAERPEGSVSTLKIQRTQQEDSAVYLCASSLTANTEAFFGQGTRLTVV.

This clone was found once. One junction end disagrees with the germline gene, perhaps due to a read error. The genes are TRBV5-1 and TRBJ2-2, with D tentatively TRBD2 (6 bases). From germline, CDR1 is SGHRS and CDR2 YFSETQ. The CDR3 length is 12 residues. CDR3 nucleotides: TGCGCCAGCAGCGTGTTCCGCGGGGATCTGTTTTTT. The encoded protein is CASSVFRGDLFF. The full variable domain, rest sourced from reference TRBV5-1 and TRBJ2-2, is KAGVTQTPRYLIKTRGQQVTLSCSPISGHRSVSWYQQTPGQGLQFLFEYFSETQRNKGNFPGRFSGRQFSNSRSEMNVSTLELGDSALYLCASSVFRGDLFFGEGSRLTVL.

The CDR3 loop reads CAWSPWGPEYGYTF. As DNA, the CDR3 is TGTGCCTGGAGTCCCTGGGGTCCAGAATATGGCTACACCTTC. The chain links TRBV30 to TRBJ1-2; D gene ambiguous. CDR3 length: 14 residues. Trimming shortened V by 2 bases and J by 5 bases, and 15 bases separated the two germline ends. The germline V gene has CDR1 GTSNPN and CDR2 SVGIG (reference sequence).

V usage is TRBV20-1 and J usage is TRBJ2-2, with D possibly TRBD2 on 6 matching bases. The germline V and J ends were trimmed by 6 bases and 5 bases, with 16 bases remaining between them. Per the germline V gene, CDR1 is DFQATT and CDR2 is SNEGSKA (reference sequence). The CDR3 is made up of 14 amino acids. The CDR3 sequence: CSAAVAVCTGELFF. DNA for the CDR3: TGCAGTGCAGCCGTAGCGGTATGTACCGGGGAGCTGTTTTTT.

The table lists this clone with many counts. The CDR3 loop reads CASSQDPGGTSTDTQYF. Written as DNA, the CDR3 is TGCGCCAGCAGCCAAGATCCCGGCGGAACTAGCACAGATACGCAGTATTTT. The rearrangement uses TRBV4-1 and TRBJ2-3, with D uncertain. Germline V lookup: CDR1 MGHRA, CDR2 YSYEKL. The V gene lost 0 bases and the J gene lost 0 bases, with 13 bases spanning the gap. The CDR3 length is 17 residues.

In its sample, this clone ranks as medium-sized. V usage is TRBV27 and J usage is TRBJ2-7, with unresolved D. V gave up 8 bases and J gave up 0 bases, with 14 bases separating them. The CDR3 covers 14 residues. Germline values: CDR1 MNHEY, CDR2 SMNVEV (reference sequence). The CDR3 region is CASRLTVHSYEQYF. The DNA for the CDR3 is TGTGCCAGCCGGCTTACAGTCCACTCCTACGAGCAGTACTTC.

This clone appeared many times. A much more abundant neighbour one base away suggests this may be a read error. V usage is TRBV3-1 and J usage is TRBJ2-7, with D perhaps being TRBD1 or TRBD2 (5 bases each). The CDR3 has 17 residues. The V and J ends lost 4 bases and 5 bases respectively, with 24 bases between them. Germline assignment: CDR1 LGHDT and CDR2 YNNKEL (reference sequence). DNA of the CDR3: TGTGCCAGCAGCCGACGGGACGGCGGAGTATTTCCCCACGAGCAGTACTTC. Translated, it gives CASSRRDGGVFPHEQYF.

This chain links TRBV28 with TRBJ2-5; 10 bases are shared with TRBD2. The CDR3 has 17 amino acids. Trimming cost V 2 bases and J 5 bases; bases outside gene matches: 11. Germline-derived CDR1 and CDR2 are MDHEN and SYDVKM. Written as DNA, the CDR3 is TGTGCCAGCAGTTTAGGGCTAGCGGGAGCTTGGGTTGAGACCCAGTACTTC. Protein sequence: CASSLGLAGAWVETQYF.

The V call is TRBV6-1, the J call TRBJ2-1; weak D call: TRBD2 (5 bases). Per germline, CDR1 MNHNS and CDR2 SASEGT. V gave up 6 bases and J gave up 5 bases, with 20 bases separating them. CDR3 size: 16 residues. The DNA of the CDR3 is TGTGCCAGCAGCTGGCTTTTGAGTCGGGAACACAATGAGCAGTTCTTC. It yields the protein CASSWLLSREHNEQFF.